The clone carrying this T cell receptor beta chain was counted once. Its antigen remains unknown. This CDR3 is 15 amino acids long. Germline V gene sequence: CDR1 SGHAT, CDR2 FQNNGV. The V gene end was trimmed by 5 bases and the J gene end by 5 bases; junction bases not matched to a gene: 9. TCRdb's table, derived via immunoSEQ multiplex PCR, lists solely in-frame clones and lacks some. The repertoire holds 2 million to 2.5 million clones, approximately 95% seen once, with around 0.13% in the top ten. The sample comes from a study of shared clonotypes between healthy human individuals. Findings and limits, study-wide: Inspection by rarefaction showed sorted-subset sequencing to be incomplete despite large depth.

This TCR was recovered from a man aged 18 to 30 in good health. Material for sequencing was naive CD4+ T cells sorted from blood. As for subset: CD45RA+ positively selected. V and J are TRBV11-2 and TRBJ1-5, with TRBD1 matching over 7 bases. CDR3 sequence: CASSPATGFDQPQHF. The CDR3 coding sequence is TGTGCCAGCAGCCCGGCGACAGGGTTTGATCAGCCCCAGCATTTT.